This T cell receptor (beta chain) emerged from a study of vaccination and CD4 T cells after COVID-19. Sequenced with the Oncomine TCR Beta short-read assay was DNA taken from cultured CD4+ T cells. TCRdb ran MiXCR on the PCR reads and lists one entry per CDR3 protein. The profile shows approximately 9,500 distinct CDR3 sequences, 48% of them singletons. This CDR3 is 17 amino acids long. Germline lookup yields CDR1 MNHEY and CDR2 SVGEGT. V dropped 4 bases and J dropped 0; count of bases not matched to a gene: 10. As to treatment: approximately 9-day PBMC culture with coronavirus spike peptide pools or control peptides (ViraFEST assay). Pre-COVID-19 pandemic sampling (2011-2018) yielded the unexposed donor's CD4+ T cells. This clonotype was counted between two and nine times. What it binds is unknown.

This chain links TRBV6-2 or TRBV6-3 with TRBJ1-2, with 8 bases that match TRBD1. The origin of this receptor is a human donor in good health. The sequencing sample was made of CD4+ T cells from blood, cultured in vitro. The chain's CDR3 is CASSSVRDRTSNYGYTF. CDR3 nucleotides: TGTGCCAGCAGTTCTGTACGGGACAGGACGTCTAACTATGGCTACACCTTC.